This T cell receptor (beta chain) was sequenced during a study of cytotoxic CD8 clonotypes in ibrutinib-treated CLL. Study-level results: Sustained-remission and progressing patients had different sampling times.

CDR3 length equals 14 residues. Germline-derived CDR1 and CDR2 are LGHNA and YNFKEQ. V lost 8 bases and J 1 base, leaving 9 bases between the germline ends. This clone was observed once. Its antigen remains unidentified. Produced via immunoSEQ multiplex PCR; TCRdb's table is partial and in-frame only. The sample lists about 17,000 clones, approximately 80% occurring once. Sequenced here: PBMCs, sampled before ibrutinib treatment. This TCR was recovered from a human donor with chronic lymphocytic leukemia. The V and J genes are TRBV4-2 and TRBJ2-6, with no clear D. CDR3 protein: CASGMVSGANVLTF. CDR3 coding DNA: TGTGCCAGCGGGATGGTTTCTGGGGCCAACGTCCTGACTTTC.